The 12 T cell receptor beta chains listed next were all sequenced from one sample in a study of T cell repertoires in cytomegalovirus infection. Antigen specificity for these receptors is unknown. MiXCR, run by TCRdb on the reads, gives a single entry per CDR3 protein. The data show 360,000 or so distinct CDR3 sequences, with 34% seen just once and approximately 13% held by the top ten. Here the sequenced sample was cultured PBMCs, taken from culture after CMV antigen stimulation. Every receptor here comes from a human donor in good health (CMV status not recorded). Some clones in this sample may be carry-over from other donors' samples.

The table lists this clonotype with a few counts. V gene TRBV7-2 combines with J gene TRBJ2-3; 8 nucleotides align to TRBD2. CDR1 and CDR2 from the germline V gene are SGHTA and FQGNSA. Germline trimming cut 4 bases from V and 2 bases from J; bases unmatched to any gene: 2. This CDR3 contains 14 residues. The CDR3 loop reads CASSSTSVTDTQYF. The CDR3 DNA reads TGTGCCAGCAGCTCGACTAGCGTCACAGATACGCAGTATTTT.

This clonotype was seen only a few times. The chain's CDR3 is CASSWNSDTEAFF. The CDR3 nucleotides read TGTGCCAGCAGCTGGAATTCGGACACTGAAGCTTTCTTT. The chain combines TRBV7-2 with TRBJ1-1, with D hard to call. V shed 4 bases and J shed 3 bases, with 9 bases lying between them. This CDR3 spans 13 amino acids. The germline V gene encodes CDR1 SGHTA and CDR2 FQGNSA.

This clonotype was seen a handful of times. The V gene is TRBV5-6, the J gene TRBJ2-7; 9 bases are shared with TRBD2. The CDR3 is 15 amino acids. The V segment lost 2 bases and the J segment 3 bases; nucleotides outside the gene matches: 6. Looked up from germline, CDR1 is SGHDT and CDR2 is YYEEEE. DNA for the CDR3: TGTGCCAGCAGCTTAAAGGGACTAGCCTTCTACGAGCAGTACGTC. Protein sequence: CASSLKGLAFYEQYV.

A few counts support this clonotype. The chain employs TRBV13 and TRBJ2-3; tentatively, D is TRBD1 (5 bases). Germline CDR1 reads PRHDT; CDR2 reads FYEKMQ (reference sequence). CDR3 length: 14 residues. Trimming left V 5 bases short and J 6 bases short, with 15 bases between. CDR3 DNA: TGTGCCAGCAGCCCCGGTCGTAGGGGCGATACGCAGTATTTT. Residues: CASSPGRRGDTQYF.

The chain recombines TRBV7-2 with TRBJ2-7, with 12 positions matching TRBD1. The V segment lost 5 bases and the J segment 5 bases; nucleotides outside the gene matches: 10. Germline values: CDR1 SGHTA, CDR2 FQGNSA. This CDR3 is built from 16 residues. Here the CDR3 reads CASSRAPGQGADEQYF. CDR3 DNA: TGTGCCAGCAGCCGAGCCCCGGGACAGGGGGCCGACGAGCAGTACTTC.

This chain connects TRBV11-2 to TRBJ2-7; TRBD2 matches 8 bases. Germline loops: CDR1 SGHAT, CDR2 FQNNGV. Trimming at V came to 2 bases and at J to 5 bases, leaving 5 bases not matched to a gene. This CDR3 is built from 14 residues. CDR3 in amino acids: CASSLSGSWDEQYF. DNA of the CDR3: TGTGCCAGCAGCTTAAGCGGGAGCTGGGACGAGCAGTACTTC. The full variable domain, completed using reference TRBV11-2 and TRBJ2-7, is EAGVAQSPRYKIIEKRQSVAFWCNPISGHATLYWYQQILGQGPKLLIQFQNNGVVDDSQLPKDRFSAERLKGVDSTLKIQPAKLEDSAVYLCASSLSGSWDEQYFGPGTRLTVT.

Regarding this clonotype: This may be a read error, as it is one base from a much larger clone. The V call is TRBV28, the J call TRBJ1-1, with D uncertain. Germline V lookup: CDR1 MDHEN, CDR2 SYDVKM. The CDR3 length is 13 residues. V shed 2 bases and J shed 1 base, with 5 bases lying between them. CDR3 DNA: TGTGCCAGCAGTTTACACACGAACACTGAAGCTTTCTTT. Translated, it gives CASSLHTNTEAFF.

A few counts support this clonotype. This chain links TRBV6-2 or TRBV6-3 with TRBJ2-2, with D hard to call. Trimming cost V 7 bases and J 6 bases, with 6 bases left between them. The length of the CDR3 is 11 residues. Germline values: CDR1 MNHEY, CDR2 SVGEGT. CDR3 protein: CASNNPGELFF. The CDR3 DNA is TGTGCCAGCAACAACCCCGGGGAGCTGTTTTTT.

The chain links TRBV20-1 to TRBJ2-3, with 9 bases fitting TRBD1. The CDR3 length is 13 residues. Germline lookup yields CDR1 DFQATT and CDR2 SNEGSKA (reference sequence). V lost 6 bases and J lost 6; bases outside the gene matches: 7. As DNA, the CDR3 is TGCAGTGCCCGGGACAGGGCATTCGATACGCAGTATTTT. Encoded protein: CSARDRAFDTQYF.

The chain joins TRBV12-3 or TRBV12-4 to TRBJ2-5, with 7 bases identical to TRBD2. The CDR3 is 15 residues long. Trimming took 3 bases from V and 0 from J; bases not matched to a gene: 4. The CDR3 is CASSLTSPYQETQYF. CDR3 nucleotide sequence: TGTGCCAGCAGTTTGACTAGCCCTTACCAAGAGACCCAGTACTTC.

The V gene is TRBV20-1, the J gene TRBJ2-1; a weak D match, TRBD2 (5 bases). Germline-derived CDR1 and CDR2 are DFQATT and SNEGSKA (reference sequence). The V gene lost 6 bases and the J gene lost 6 bases, with 18 bases spanning the gap. The CDR3 totals 14 residues. CDR3 nucleotide sequence: TGCAGTGCCGATAAACCAGAGGGAGCCAATGAGCAGTTCTTC. The encoded protein is CSADKPEGANEQFF.

V usage is TRBV28 and J usage is TRBJ2-6, with D hard to call. This CDR3 spans 16 amino acids. Germline V lookup: CDR1 MDHEN, CDR2 SYDVKM. V shed 10 bases and J shed 0 bases, with 16 bases lying between them. The CDR3 loop is CATSVPFASGANVLTF. DNA for the CDR3: TGTGCCACCTCGGTCCCGTTTGCCTCTGGGGCCAACGTCCTGACTTTC.